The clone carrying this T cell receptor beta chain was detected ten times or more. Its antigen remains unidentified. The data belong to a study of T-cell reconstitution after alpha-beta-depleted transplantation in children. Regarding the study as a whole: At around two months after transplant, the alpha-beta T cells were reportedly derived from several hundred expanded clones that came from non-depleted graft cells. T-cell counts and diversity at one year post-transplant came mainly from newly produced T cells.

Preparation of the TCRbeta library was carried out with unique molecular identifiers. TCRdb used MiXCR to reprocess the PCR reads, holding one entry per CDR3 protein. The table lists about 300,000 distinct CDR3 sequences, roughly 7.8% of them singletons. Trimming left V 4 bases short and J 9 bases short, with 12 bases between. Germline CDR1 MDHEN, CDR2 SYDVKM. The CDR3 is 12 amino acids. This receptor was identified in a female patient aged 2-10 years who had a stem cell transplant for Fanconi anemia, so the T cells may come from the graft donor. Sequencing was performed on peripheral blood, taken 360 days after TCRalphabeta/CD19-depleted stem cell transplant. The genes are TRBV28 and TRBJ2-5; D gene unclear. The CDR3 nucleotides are TGTGCCAGCAGTTCCCCCTTCTTGCCCCAGTACTTC. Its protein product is CASSSPFLPQYF.